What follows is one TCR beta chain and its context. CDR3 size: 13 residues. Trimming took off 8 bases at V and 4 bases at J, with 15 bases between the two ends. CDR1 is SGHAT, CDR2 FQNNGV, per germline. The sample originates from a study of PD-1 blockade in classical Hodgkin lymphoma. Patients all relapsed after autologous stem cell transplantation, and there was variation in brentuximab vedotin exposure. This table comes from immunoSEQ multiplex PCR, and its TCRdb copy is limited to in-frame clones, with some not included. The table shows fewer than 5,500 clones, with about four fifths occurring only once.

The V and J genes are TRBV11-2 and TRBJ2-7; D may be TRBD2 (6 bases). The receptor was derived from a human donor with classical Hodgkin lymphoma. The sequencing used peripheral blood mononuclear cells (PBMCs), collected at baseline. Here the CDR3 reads CASAEAGRYEQYF. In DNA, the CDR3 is TGTGCCAGCGCTGAGGCGGGGAGGTACGAGCAGTACTTC. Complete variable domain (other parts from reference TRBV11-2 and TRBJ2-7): EAGVAQSPRYKIIEKRQSVAFWCNPISGHATLYWYQQILGQGPKLLIQFQNNGVVDDSQLPKDRFSAERLKGVDSTLKIQPAKLEDSAVYLCASAEAGRYEQYFGPGTRLTVT.